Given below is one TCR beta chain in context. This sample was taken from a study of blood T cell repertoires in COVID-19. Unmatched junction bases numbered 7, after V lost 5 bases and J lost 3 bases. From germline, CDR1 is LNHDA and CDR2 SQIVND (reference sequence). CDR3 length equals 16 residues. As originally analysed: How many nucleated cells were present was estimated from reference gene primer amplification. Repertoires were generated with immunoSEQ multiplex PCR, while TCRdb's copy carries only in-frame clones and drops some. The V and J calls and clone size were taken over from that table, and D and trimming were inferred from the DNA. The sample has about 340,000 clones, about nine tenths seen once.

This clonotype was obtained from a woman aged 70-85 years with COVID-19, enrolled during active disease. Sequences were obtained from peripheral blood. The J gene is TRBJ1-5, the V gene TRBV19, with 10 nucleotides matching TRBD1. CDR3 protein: CASSDRGPVPNQPQHF. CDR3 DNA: TGTGCCAGTAGTGACAGGGGGCCGGTGCCCAATCAGCCCCAGCATTTT.